Described below is a single T cell receptor (beta chain) sequence and its context. The data derive from a study of blood T cell repertoires in COVID-19. Study processing details: Amplification of reference gene primers was used by the study to estimate nucleated cell counts. The table came from immunoSEQ multiplex PCR; TCRdb's copy has only in-frame clones and leaves some out. The D gene and trimming were derived from the DNA, and the V and J assignments and clone size from that table. This repertoire shows about 62,000 clones, about four fifths found once; its top ten account for about 6.4%. Sequenced material: peripheral blood. The clonotype originates from a woman aged 45-60 years with active or convalescent COVID-19.

The DNA for the CDR3 is TGTGCCAGCAGTTTAGCGGGATCCACCGGGGAGCTGTTTTTT. Its protein product is CASSLAGSTGELFF. This chain joins TRBV28 and TRBJ2-2, with D perhaps TRBD2 (6 bases). This CDR3 comprises 14 residues. The V gene's germline CDR1 is MDHEN and CDR2 SYDVKM. Between the trimmed V and J ends, which lost 2 bases and 4 bases, there was a span of 8 bases.